The 14 T cell receptor beta chains below come from one sample, sequenced in a study of T cell responses to AZD1222 COVID-19 vaccine. Assay: immunoSEQ multiplex PCR; the TCRdb copy retains only in-frame clones and omits some. The sample consists of about 200,000 clones, 85% to 95% of them appearing once. The sequences come from peripheral blood, collected 28 days after the second dose of the MenACWY control vaccine. All receptors come from an adult who received the MenACWY meningococcal vaccine as a control.

This clone was recorded once. The rearrangement uses TRBV7-2 and TRBJ1-5; tentative D call: TRBD1 (5 bases). The CDR3 is 17 residues long. Trimming removed 1 base from V and 8 bases from J, with 21 bases in between. Germline CDR1 reads SGHTA; CDR2 reads FQGNSA. The CDR3 coding sequence is TGTGCCAGCAGCTTAGGTTTTCCAGGGCCCCCGAAGGAGCCCCAGCATTTT. This codes for CASSLGFPGPPKEPQHF. The variable domain in full, with the rest retrieved from reference TRBV7-2 and TRBJ1-5, is GAGVSQSPSNKVTEKGKDVELRCDPISGHTALYWYRQSLGQGLEFLIYFQGNSAPDKSGLPSDRFSAERTGGSVSTLTIQRTQQEDSAVYLCASSLGFPGPPKEPQHFGDGTRLSIL.

This chain connects TRBV6-5 to TRBJ1-5, with a weak D call TRBD1 (5 bases). Germline lookup yields CDR1 MNHEY and CDR2 SVGAGI. CDR3 length: 14 residues. V shed 7 bases and J shed 2 bases, with 12 bases lying between them. As DNA, the CDR3 is TGTGCCAGCAAGGGGCAGGAGGGCAATCAGCCCCAGCATTTT. Its translation: CASKGQEGNQPQHF.

The rearrangement joins TRBV19 to TRBJ2-7, with 13 nucleotides matching TRBD2. V was clipped by 6 bases and J by 5 bases; unmatched bases: 10. Germline V gene lookup returns CDR1 LNHDA and CDR2 SQIVND (reference sequence). The CDR3 length is 16 residues. CDR3 sequence: CASRARLAGGRDEQYF. The CDR3 nucleotides read TGTGCCAGTAGGGCAAGACTAGCGGGAGGCCGGGACGAGCAGTACTTC.

The V and J genes are TRBV3-1 (or the pseudogene TRBV3-2) and TRBJ1-4, with 8 positions matching TRBD1. Trimming removed 5 bases from V and 0 bases from J; junction bases left unmatched: 8. The CDR3 has 17 amino acids. Germline V CDR1 and CDR2: LGHDT, YNNKEL (reference sequence). CDR3 residues: CASSRPTGAATNEKLFF. The CDR3 DNA follows: TGTGCCAGCAGCAGGCCGACAGGGGCTGCAACTAATGAAAAACTGTTTTTT.

This sequence joins TRBV5-4 and TRBJ2-2, with TRBD2 as a possible D gene (6 bases). Trimming left V 2 bases short and J 6 bases short, with 11 bases between. This CDR3 spans 14 amino acids. Per germline, CDR1 SGHNT and CDR2 YYREEE (reference sequence). In DNA, the CDR3 is TGTGCCAGCAGCTTCGCCGGGAGAGCCGGGGAGCTGTTTTTT. Translating gives CASSFAGRAGELFF.

This clone is a singleton in its sample. This chain links TRBV4-3 with TRBJ2-3; 11 nucleotides agree with TRBD2. The CDR3 is made up of 16 amino acids. In germline, CDR1 is LGHNA, CDR2 YSLEER. V gave up 3 bases and J gave up 1 base; unmatched junction bases: 3. Here the CDR3 reads CASSQQLAGGTDTQYF. CDR3 nucleotide sequence: TGCGCCAGCAGCCAGCAACTAGCGGGAGGCACAGATACGCAGTATTTT.

The chain joins TRBV5-1 to TRBJ2-1; possible D gene TRBD1, 5 bases. Looked up from germline, CDR1 is SGHRS and CDR2 is YFSETQ. V lost 1 base to trimming and J lost 1 base, with 9 bases between them. The CDR3 covers 15 residues. DNA of the CDR3: TGCGCCAGCAGCTTGTATTCAGGGTCCTACAATGAGCAGTTCTTC. Amino acid sequence: CASSLYSGSYNEQFF.

This clone was recorded only once. This chain uses TRBV6-2 or TRBV6-3 with TRBJ1-6, with 7 bases identical to TRBD1. V gave up 5 bases and J gave up 10 bases; unmatched junction bases: 5. This CDR3 comprises 13 residues. Looked up from germline, CDR1 is MNHEY and CDR2 is SVGEGT. CDR3 nucleotides: TGTGCCAGCAGTCTTGGGACAGACTCACCCCTCCACTTT. Protein product: CASSLGTDSPLHF.

The V call is TRBV27, the J call TRBJ2-4; the match to TRBD1 covers 7 bases. The V gene's germline CDR1 is MNHEY and CDR2 SMNVEV (reference sequence). The V gene end was trimmed by 6 bases and the J gene end by 8 bases; junction bases not matched to a gene: 4. The CDR3 totals 12 residues. In DNA form, the CDR3 reads TGTGCCAGCAGCCATAGGGGGCACATTCAGTACTTC. Its protein product is CASSHRGHIQYF.

The chain links TRBV19 to TRBJ1-4; the match to TRBD1 covers 7 bases. In germline, CDR1 is LNHDA, CDR2 SQIVND (reference sequence). V lost 3 bases, J lost 3 bases, and 7 bases stayed unmatched. CDR3 length equals 16 residues. The CDR3 bases are TGTGCCAGTAGTATTGGGACAGTGAGGGCTAATGAAAAACTGTTTTTT. This translates into CASSIGTVRANEKLFF.

CDR3 sequence reads: CATSRSHIEAFF. In nucleotides, the CDR3 is TGTGCCACCAGCAGATCCCATATCGAAGCTTTCTTT. This chain joins TRBV15 and TRBJ1-1, with unresolved D. The CDR3 is 12 residues long. V lost 2 bases to trimming and J lost 8 bases, with 9 bases between them. Germline assignment: CDR1 LNHNV and CDR2 YYDKDF (reference sequence).

The chain links TRBV10-2 to TRBJ1-2; D uncertain. This CDR3 contains 12 residues. From germline, CDR1 is WSHSY and CDR2 SAAADI. V lost 4 bases to trimming and J lost 2 bases, with 5 bases between them. As DNA, the CDR3 is TGCGCCAGCAGTGGGGAGAACTATGGCTACACCTTC. Its translation is CASSGENYGYTF.

This chain connects TRBV11-3 to TRBJ1-1; D may be TRBD1 (5 bases). CDR1 SGHNT and CDR2 YENEEA come from the germline V gene. The CDR3 spans 14 residues. The V end lost 3 bases, the J end lost 1 base, and 9 bases lay between the germline ends. The chain's CDR3 is CASSLAGENTEAFF. Here the CDR3 DNA reads TGTGCCAGCAGCTTGGCGGGGGAGAACACTGAAGCTTTCTTT.

This chain connects TRBV4-2 to TRBJ2-2; D is unclear. V shed 1 base and J shed 3 bases, with 9 bases lying between them. The CDR3 is made up of 15 amino acids. The V gene's germline CDR1 is LGHNA and CDR2 YNFKEQ. CDR3 sequence (DNA): TGTGCCAGCAGCCAAGTCGGCTCCTACACCGGGGAGCTGTTTTTT. Its translation: CASSQVGSYTGELFF.